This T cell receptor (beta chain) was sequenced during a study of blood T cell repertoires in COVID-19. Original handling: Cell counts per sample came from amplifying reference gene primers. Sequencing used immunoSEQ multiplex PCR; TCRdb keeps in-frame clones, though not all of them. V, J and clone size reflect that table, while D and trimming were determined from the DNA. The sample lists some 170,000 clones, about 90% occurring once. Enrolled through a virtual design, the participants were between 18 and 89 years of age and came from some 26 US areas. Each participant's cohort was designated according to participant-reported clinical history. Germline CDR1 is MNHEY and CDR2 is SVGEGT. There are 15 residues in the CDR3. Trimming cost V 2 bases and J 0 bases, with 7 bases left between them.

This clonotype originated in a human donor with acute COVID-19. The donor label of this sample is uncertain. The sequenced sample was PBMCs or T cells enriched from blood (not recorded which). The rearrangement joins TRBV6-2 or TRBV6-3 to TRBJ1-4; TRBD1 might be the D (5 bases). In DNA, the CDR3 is TGTGCCAGCAGTTACGAGACAGCAACTAATGAAAAACTGTTTTTT. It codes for CASSYETATNEKLFF.